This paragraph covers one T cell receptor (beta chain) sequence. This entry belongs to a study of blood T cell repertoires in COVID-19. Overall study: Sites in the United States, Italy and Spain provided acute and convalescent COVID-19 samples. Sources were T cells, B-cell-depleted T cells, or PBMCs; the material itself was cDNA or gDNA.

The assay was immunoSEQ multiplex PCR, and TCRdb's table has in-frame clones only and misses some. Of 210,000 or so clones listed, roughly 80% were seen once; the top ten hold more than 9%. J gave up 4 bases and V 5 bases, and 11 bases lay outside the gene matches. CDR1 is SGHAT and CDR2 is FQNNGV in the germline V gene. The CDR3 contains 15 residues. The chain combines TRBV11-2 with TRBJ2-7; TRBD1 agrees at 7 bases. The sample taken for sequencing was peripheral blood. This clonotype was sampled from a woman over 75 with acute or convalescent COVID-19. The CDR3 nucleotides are TGTGCCAGCAGCCCCCCGGGACAGAGAGTATACGAGCAGTACTTC. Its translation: CASSPPGQRVYEQYF.